A single T cell receptor (beta chain) is shown here with its context. The assay was immunoSEQ multiplex PCR, and TCRdb's table has in-frame clones only and misses some. In the table there are some 17,000 clones, around 96% of which are singletons. Unmatched junction bases numbered 11, after V lost 1 base and J lost 8 bases. Per the germline V gene, CDR1 is SGHVS and CDR2 is FNYEAQ. This CDR3 has 16 residues. This entry belongs to a study of monozygotic twins with cystic fibrosis. As for the study in general: Around 3 micrograms of fragmented DNA underwent around 16 PCR cycles for library preparation.

V and J are TRBV7-6 and TRBJ2-3, with 8 nucleotides matching TRBD1. This receptor was obtained from a girl aged 2 to 10 with cystic fibrosis. The source material was blood. CDR3 loop: CASSLDPGQAFFTQYF. CDR3 DNA sequence: TGTGCCAGCAGCTTAGACCCGGGACAGGCCTTTTTTACGCAGTATTTT.